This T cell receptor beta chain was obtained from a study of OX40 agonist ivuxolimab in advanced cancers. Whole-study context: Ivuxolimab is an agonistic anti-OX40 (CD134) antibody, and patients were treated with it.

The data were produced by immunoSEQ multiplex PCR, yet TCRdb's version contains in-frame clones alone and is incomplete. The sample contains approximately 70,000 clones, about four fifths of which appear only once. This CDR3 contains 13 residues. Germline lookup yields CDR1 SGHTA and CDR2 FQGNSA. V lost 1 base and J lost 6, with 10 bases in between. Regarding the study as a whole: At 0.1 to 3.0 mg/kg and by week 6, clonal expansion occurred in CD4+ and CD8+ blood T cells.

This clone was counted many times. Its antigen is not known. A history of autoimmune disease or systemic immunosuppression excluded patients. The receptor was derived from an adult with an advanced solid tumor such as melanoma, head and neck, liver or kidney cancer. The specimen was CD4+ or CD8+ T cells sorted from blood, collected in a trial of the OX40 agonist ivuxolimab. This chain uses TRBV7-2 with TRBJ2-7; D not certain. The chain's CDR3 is CASSLEGWGEQYF. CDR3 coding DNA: TGTGCCAGCAGCTTAGAAGGCTGGGGCGAGCAGTACTTC.